These T cell receptor beta chains were read from a single sample in a study of cytomegalovirus exposure and HLA in healthy donors. The protocol was immunoSEQ multiplex PCR, while the TCRdb copy is restricted to in-frame clones and leaves out a portion. The sample yields 150,000 to 200,000 clones, 81% seen once. The material sequenced was PBMCs. Receptor source: a woman in her twenties or thirties in good health and CMV-seronegative. Each CDR3 is given without its conserved first and last residue.

j_call v_call cdr3_aa
TRBJ2-7 TRBV7-8 ATMGQVLSYEQY
TRBJ1-3 TRBV30 AWSAHSLSGNTIY
TRBJ2-7 TRBV14 ASRGTSGYEQY
TRBJ2-7 TRBV2 AIMGLFVPGLAEGEQY
TRBJ2-3 TRBV9 ASSARTSGGTSTDTQY
TRBJ1-5 TRBV15 ATSRDLQPQH
TRBJ1-5 TRBV19 ASSMEGVGQGANQPQH
TRBJ1-1 TRBV5-4 ASSPTGGPEAF
TRBJ1-1 TRBV5-1 ASSFDRDRVNTEAF
TRBJ2-2 TRBV5-1 ASSFQGTTGELF
TRBJ1-4 TRBV18 ASSPRGPNEKLF
TRBJ1-3 TRBV6-5 ASSRLGATGNTIY
TRBJ1-1 TRBV5-6 ASSSSAGMNTEAF
TRBJ1-2 TRBV14 ASSQSRWGYT
TRBJ1-4 TRBV5-1 ASSLKGTGTREKLF
TRBJ1-1 TRBV11-2 ASLGDRVRTEAF
TRBJ2-1 TRBV5-1 ASSPSTDPGLVGEQF
TRBJ2-7 TRBV10-3 ATSVAQDYEQY
TRBJ2-6 TRBV15 ATSSSRRGANVLT
TRBJ1-5 TRBV5-6 ASSFGQGQPQH
TRBJ1-1 TRBV6-1 ASSEAGTGGYDLYTEAF
TRBJ2-3 TRBV5-1 ASSFSGSGDTQY
TRBJ1-2 TRBV6-5 ASSYDSGGYT
TRBJ2-3 TRBV7-2 ASSSQGGAPDTQY
TRBJ1-2 TRBV28 ASSLPTGGGYGYT
TRBJ1-2 TRBV5-6 ASSPRGDFYGYT
TRBJ2-3 TRBV30 AWSREGSTDTQY
TRBJ2-1 TRBV5-1 ASSLTGENEQF